The source of this T cell receptor (beta chain) is a study of blood T cell repertoires in COVID-19. Assay: immunoSEQ multiplex PCR; the TCRdb copy retains only in-frame clones and omits some. The sample consists of 350,000 to 450,000 clones, approximately 89% of them appearing once. Germline V gene data show CDR1 as LNHNV and CDR2 as YYDKDF (reference sequence). The CDR3 is 17 residues long. V gave up 4 bases and J gave up 8 bases; unmatched junction bases: 16. Sequenced: peripheral blood. The chain joins TRBV15 to TRBJ2-1, with TRBD2 identical over 8 bases. The receptor was isolated from a woman aged 60-70 years with COVID-19, enrolled during active disease. CDR3 nucleotides: TGTGCCACCAGCAAACCCGGGAGGGCTAGCTTGATTTATGAGCAGTTCTTC. Encoded protein: CATSKPGRASLIYEQFF.